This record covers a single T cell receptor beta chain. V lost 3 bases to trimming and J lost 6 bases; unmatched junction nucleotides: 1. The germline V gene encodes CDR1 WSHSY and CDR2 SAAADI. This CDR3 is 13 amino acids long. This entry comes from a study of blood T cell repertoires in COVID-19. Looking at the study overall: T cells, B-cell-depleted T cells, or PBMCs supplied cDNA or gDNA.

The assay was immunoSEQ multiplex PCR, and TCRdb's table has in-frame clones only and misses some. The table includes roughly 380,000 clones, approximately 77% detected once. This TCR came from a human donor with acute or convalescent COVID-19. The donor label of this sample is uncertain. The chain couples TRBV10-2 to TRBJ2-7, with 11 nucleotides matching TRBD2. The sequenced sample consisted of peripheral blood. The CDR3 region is CASSELAGAEQYF. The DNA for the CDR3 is TGCGCCAGCAGTGAACTAGCGGGAGCCGAGCAGTACTTC.